A single sample gave rise to the 25 T cell receptor beta chains below, sequenced in a study of neurological immune-mediated disorders. One entry per CDR3 protein, called by TCRdb with MiXCR from the 5' RACE reads. The sample yields around 66,000 distinct CDR3 sequences, around 5.2% seen once. Sequenced: PBMCs. These receptors were collected from a woman in her twenties or thirties with multiple sclerosis.

For this clonotype: Here the CDR3 omits its conserved ending phenylalanine or tryptophan, so a read error is the likely source. This chain links TRBV6-5 with TRBJ2-7; D may be TRBD1 (6 bases). Trimming left V 0 bases short and J 2 bases short, with 8 bases between. This CDR3 has 14 residues. The germline V gene has CDR1 MNHEY and CDR2 SVGAGI. The CDR3 reads CASSYSRQAYEQYY. In DNA, the CDR3 is TGTGCCAGCAGTTACTCGAGACAGGCCTACGAGCAGTACTAC.

In its sample, this clonotype was seen many times. The chain uses TRBV20-1 and TRBJ2-7, with D possibly being TRBD1 (6 bases). Germline loops: CDR1 DFQATT, CDR2 SNEGSKA (reference sequence). This CDR3 comprises 14 residues. V lost 0 bases and J 3 bases, leaving 12 bases between the germline ends. DNA for the CDR3: TGCAGTGCTAGAGATCGGGACACGGGCTACGAGCAGTACTTC. Its translation is CSARDRDTGYEQYF.

This clonotype was counted many times. The chain is built from TRBV5-6 and TRBJ2-1; D remains ambiguous. Trimming removed 1 base at V and 3 bases at J, with 2 bases between. Germline values: CDR1 SGHDT, CDR2 YYEEEE. The CDR3 has 12 residues. In DNA form, the CDR3 reads TGTGCCAGCAGCTTGCGCTACAATGAGCAGTTCTTC. This encodes CASSLRYNEQFF.

This clonotype has at least ten counts. The chain links TRBV20-1 to TRBJ2-3; possible D gene TRBD2, 5 bases. V gave up 1 base and J gave up 0 bases, with 8 bases separating them. The length of the CDR3 is 14 residues. Germline V CDR1 and CDR2: DFQATT, SNEGSKA (reference sequence). CDR3 sequence reads: CSARGTGSTDTQYF. DNA for the CDR3: TGCAGTGCTAGAGGTACGGGGAGCACAGATACGCAGTATTTT.

This clonotype appeared many times. The rearrangement links TRBV10-2 to TRBJ2-3; 10 bases match TRBD2. Germline V gives CDR1 WSHSY, CDR2 SAAADI. There are 17 residues in the CDR3. Unmatched junction bases numbered 5, after V lost 2 bases and J lost 0 bases. The CDR3 loop is CASSEPSGGPSTDTQYF. The CDR3 nucleotides read TGCGCCAGCAGTGAGCCTAGCGGGGGACCTAGCACAGATACGCAGTATTTT.

The chain has TRBV11-2 and TRBJ2-7; the match to TRBD1 covers 8 bases. V was pared by 5 bases and J by 3 bases, with 9 bases of the junction left unmatched. The V gene's germline CDR1 is SGHAT and CDR2 FQNNGV. CDR3 length: 15 amino acids. CDR3: CASSEDGTGFYEQYF. CDR3 DNA: TGTGCCAGCAGCGAAGACGGGACAGGTTTCTACGAGCAGTACTTC.

This clonotype was seen repeatedly, ten times or more. V is TRBV10-3 and J is TRBJ2-7; D uncertain. The V end lost 8 bases, the J end lost 4 bases, and 12 bases lay between the germline ends. The length of the CDR3 is 12 residues. Per the germline V gene, CDR1 is ENHRY and CDR2 is SYGVKD. The CDR3 DNA is TGTGCCATCGGGGAAACTCTTTACGAGCAGTACTTC. This encodes CAIGETLYEQYF.

Many counts were recorded for this clonotype. This chain uses TRBV7-8 with TRBJ1-5; D gene uncertain. The CDR3 loop spans 16 amino acids. With 2 bases removed from V and 0 bases from J, the gap between germline ends came to 11 bases. Germline V lookup: CDR1 SGHVS, CDR2 FQNEAQ. The CDR3 loop reads CASSLSSDSSNQPQHF. The CDR3 DNA reads as TGTGCCAGCAGCTTATCCTCGGACTCTAGCAATCAGCCCCAGCATTTT.

This clonotype was observed many times. The V gene is TRBV5-6, the J gene TRBJ1-2, with D perhaps matching TRBD1 (5 bases). The CDR3 sequence is 15 residues long. Germline CDR1 is SGHDT and CDR2 is YYEEEE. Trimming removed 2 bases at V and 4 bases at J, with 15 bases between. The CDR3 spells CASSFPGHSGYGYTF. CDR3 sequence (DNA): TGTGCCAGCAGCTTTCCCGGACATTCGGGCTATGGCTACACCTTC.

This clonotype appeared many times. The chain combines TRBV5-1 with TRBJ1-6; maybe TRBD1 (5 bases). This CDR3 has 16 amino acids. Germline CDR1 reads SGHRS; CDR2 reads YFSETQ. The V and J ends lost 0 bases and 6 bases respectively, with 13 bases between them. In nucleotides, the CDR3 is TGCGCCAGCAGCTTGGAGGCCAGGGATCGTAATTCACCCCTCCACTTT. This translates into CASSLEARDRNSPLHF. The whole variable domain, filled in from reference TRBV5-1 and TRBJ1-6, reads KAGVTQTPRYLIKTRGQQVTLSCSPISGHRSVSWYQQTPGQGLQFLFEYFSETQRNKGNFPGRFSGRQFSNSRSEMNVSTLELGDSALYLCASSLEARDRNSPLHFGNGTRLTVT.

This clonotype has a count of ten or more. This chain joins TRBV7-2 and TRBJ2-3, with D maybe TRBD2 (6 bases). CDR3 length: 13 residues. Germline assignment: CDR1 SGHTA and CDR2 FQGNSA. The V end was cut by 5 bases, the J end by 4 bases, with 10 bases between. The CDR3 here is CASSRGTSDTQYF. The DNA for the CDR3 is TGTGCCAGCAGCCGCGGGACTTCAGATACGCAGTATTTT.

This clonotype occurred a few times. The rearrangement joins TRBV7-2 to TRBJ2-1; D unclear. There are 11 residues in the CDR3. Trimming cost V 1 base and J 12 bases, with 7 bases left between them. In germline, CDR1 is SGHTA, CDR2 FQGNSA. CDR3 DNA: TGTGCCAGCAGCTTAGTGGACCCGCAGTTCTTC. Residues: CASSLVDPQFF.

This clonotype was counted ten times or more. This chain links TRBV29-1 with TRBJ2-1; D not certain. CDR1 is SQVTM and CDR2 is ANQGSEA in the germline V gene. This CDR3 is 16 amino acids long. V was shortened by 5 bases and J by 0 bases, with 17 bases between the two germline ends. The CDR3 loop is CSVMSRPSSSYNEQFF. CDR3 coding DNA: TGCAGCGTTATGTCCCGGCCGTCGAGCTCCTACAATGAGCAGTTCTTC.

The sample holds a few counts of this clonotype. The CDR3 spells CASSLRAVHQPQHF. The CDR3 DNA sequence: TGTGCCAGCAGTTTAAGGGCAGTTCATCAGCCCCAGCATTTT. The chain joins TRBV27 to TRBJ1-5, with D uncertain. Per the germline V gene, CDR1 is MNHEY and CDR2 is SMNVEV (reference sequence). The CDR3 extends over 14 amino acids. The V and J ends lost 2 bases and 5 bases respectively, with 10 bases between them.

In this sample, this clonotype turned up many times. V is TRBV5-1 and J is TRBJ1-2; 9 bases match TRBD1. Germline CDR1 reads SGHRS; CDR2 reads YFSETQ. Trimming cost V 4 bases and J 2 bases; bases outside gene matches: 3. The CDR3 consists of 14 residues. The CDR3 sequence: CASSRDRGNYGYTF. Here the CDR3 DNA reads TGCGCCAGCAGCCGCGACAGGGGGAACTATGGCTACACCTTC.

The table lists this clonotype with many counts. CDR3 in amino acids: CASSLVPPDYNEQFF. As DNA, the CDR3 is TGCGCCAGCAGCTTGGTCCCCCCTGACTACAATGAGCAGTTCTTC. The V call is TRBV5-1, the J call TRBJ2-1; unclear D gene. Trimming pared 0 bases from V and 3 bases from J, leaving 10 bases between. The CDR3 length is 15 residues. Germline loops: CDR1 SGHRS, CDR2 YFSETQ.

The chain joins TRBV7-9 to TRBJ1-1; 7 bases map to TRBD1. The germline gives CDR1 SEHNR, CDR2 FQNEAQ (reference sequence). The CDR3 length is 13 residues. V lost 5 bases, J lost 5 bases, and 5 bases stayed unmatched. CDR3 region: CASSLQGRTEAFF. Written as DNA, the CDR3 is TGTGCCAGCAGCCTACAGGGGAGGACTGAAGCTTTCTTT.

This clonotype was recorded at least ten times. The chain employs TRBV28 and TRBJ2-3, with a weak D call TRBD1 (5 bases). CDR3 length: 15 amino acids. CDR1 is MDHEN and CDR2 is SYDVKM in the germline V gene. With 3 bases removed from V and 4 bases from J, the gap between germline ends came to 14 bases. CDR3 protein: CASSFGAGYADTQYF. DNA of the CDR3: TGTGCCAGCAGTTTTGGGGCTGGGTATGCAGATACGCAGTATTTT.

The table lists this clonotype with many counts. This chain uses TRBV9 with TRBJ1-1; D perhaps matches TRBD1 (5 bases). Germline CDR1 SGDLS, CDR2 YYNGEE. The CDR3 has 12 amino acids. V was trimmed by 7 bases and J by 5 bases, leaving 12 bases between them. Written as DNA, the CDR3 is TGTGCCAGCGCGGGGCGGGGGACTGAAGCTTTCTTT. This sequence encodes CASAGRGTEAFF. Filled out from reference TRBV9 and TRBJ1-1, the complete variable domain reads DSGVTQTPKHLITATGQRVTLRCSPRSGDLSVYWYQQSLDQGLQFLIQYYNGEERAKGNILERFSAQQFPDLHSELNLSSLELGDSALYFCASAGRGTEAFFGQGTRLTVV.

In its sample, this clonotype was seen many times. V usage is TRBV29-1 and J usage is TRBJ2-5; the match to TRBD2 covers 10 bases. The ends lost 5 bases at V and 0 bases at J; junction bases unmatched: 9. The CDR3 length is 16 residues. Germline V CDR1 and CDR2: SQVTM, ANQGSEA. As DNA, the CDR3 is TGCAGCGTTCTCACTACTAGCGGGGCGTACCAAGAGACCCAGTACTTC. Protein product: CSVLTTSGAYQETQYF.

This clonotype was seen ten or more times. The chain recombines TRBV7-9 with TRBJ2-7, with 7 bases lining up with TRBD1. The CDR3 has 14 residues. V lost 3 bases and J lost 3; bases outside the gene matches: 5. Germline V gene data show CDR1 as SEHNR and CDR2 as FQNEAQ (reference sequence). The CDR3, as DNA: TGTGCCAGCAGCTTGGGGGACAGTTACTACGAGCAGTACTTC. Its translation is CASSLGDSYYEQYF.

This clonotype has at least ten counts. V and J are TRBV20-1 and TRBJ2-3, with D perhaps matching TRBD2 (6 bases). Germline V gene data show CDR1 as DFQATT and CDR2 as SNEGSKA (reference sequence). V gave up 4 bases and J gave up 4 bases, with 15 bases separating them. The CDR3 totals 14 residues. CDR3 in DNA: TGCAGTGCTAAGACAGAGGGACTTTCAGATACGCAGTATTTT. Protein: CSAKTEGLSDTQYF.

This clonotype has a count of ten or more. The V and J genes are TRBV5-1 and TRBJ1-2; TRBD1 might be the D (6 bases). Trimming removed 4 bases at V and 8 bases at J, with 18 bases between. This CDR3 spans 14 amino acids. CDR1 SGHRS and CDR2 YFSETQ come from the germline V gene. The CDR3 DNA reads TGCGCCAGCAGCGCCGGGGGCTTAGCTATCGGCTACACCTTC. This sequence encodes CASSAGGLAIGYTF.

This clonotype was counted at least ten times. The chain has TRBV20-1 and TRBJ2-1, with a tentative D call TRBD1 (6 bases). CDR3 length: 14 amino acids. Germline CDR1 DFQATT, CDR2 SNEGSKA (reference sequence). V gave up 6 bases and J gave up 10 bases, with 22 bases separating them. DNA of the CDR3: TGCAGTGCGAAGGGGTTCCAGGGGAAACAGGAGCAGTTCTTC. Residues: CSAKGFQGKQEQFF.

Of note for this clonotype: The junction differs from germline at one of its ends, possibly a read error. The chain is built from TRBV20-1 and TRBJ1-5, with D perhaps TRBD1 (6 bases). From germline, CDR1 is DFQATT and CDR2 SNEGSKA (reference sequence). The CDR3 loop spans 15 amino acids. Written as DNA, the CDR3 is TGCAGTGCTAGGGGTATGATGGGGGACAATCAGCCCCAGAATTTT. Translation: CSARGMMGDNQPQNF.